These 30 T cell receptor beta chains were all obtained from the same sample, sequenced in a study of cytomegalovirus exposure and HLA in healthy donors. PCR was performed using 60 Vbeta and 13 Jbeta primers. Assay: immunoSEQ multiplex PCR; the TCRdb copy retains only in-frame clones and omits some. The data contain 81,000 or so clones, around 80% of them singletons. Sequenced: PBMCs. The receptors originated from a man aged 45-60 years in good health and CMV-seropositive.

The chain recombines TRBV27 with TRBJ2-7, with 8 bases that match TRBD1. Germline-derived CDR1 and CDR2 are MNHEY and SMNVEV (reference sequence). The V gene end was trimmed by 5 bases and the J gene end by 5 bases; junction bases not matched to a gene: 8. CDR3 length: 14 residues. CDR3 in amino acids: CASSEGTGVDEQYF. The CDR3 DNA follows: TGTGCCAGCAGTGAAGGGACAGGAGTTGACGAGCAGTACTTC.

This clone came up a few times. One end of the junction does not line up with germline, which may come from a read error. The V gene is TRBV19, the J gene TRBJ2-6; a possible D gene is TRBD1 (5 bases). CDR3 length: 14 amino acids. Germline V gene lookup returns CDR1 LNHDA and CDR2 SQIVND (reference sequence). CDR3 DNA sequence: TGTGCCAGTAGTATCCGCTCTGGGGCCAACGGCCTGACTTTC. This translates into CASSIRSGANGLTF.

V usage is TRBV4-3 and J usage is TRBJ2-3, with D maybe TRBD1 (5 bases). CDR1 is LGHNA, CDR2 YSLEER, per germline. The CDR3 sequence is 16 residues long. With 4 bases removed from V and 2 bases from J, the gap between germline ends came to 16 bases. The CDR3 region is CASSPQGGAYTDTQYF. Written as DNA, the CDR3 is TGCGCCAGCAGCCCCCAGGGTGGGGCTTACACAGATACGCAGTATTTT.

This clone has just a few counts. This chain uses TRBV5-6 with TRBJ1-2; 9 nucleotides align to TRBD1. The V gene end was trimmed by 1 base and the J gene end by 4 bases; junction bases not matched to a gene: 14. The CDR3 has 18 residues. Germline CDR1 reads SGHDT; CDR2 reads YYEEEE. The CDR3 is CASSLLEGQGISPYGYTF. CDR3 bases: TGTGCCAGCAGCTTGTTGGAGGGACAGGGAATAAGCCCCTATGGCTACACCTTC.

This clone was seen just once. The chain couples TRBV19 to TRBJ2-1, with D maybe TRBD2 (6 bases). Germline V gene data show CDR1 as LNHDA and CDR2 as SQIVND (reference sequence). Trimming stripped 6 bases from V and 3 bases from J, with 9 bases between. The CDR3 is made up of 13 amino acids. Here the CDR3 reads CASRPSVYNEQFF. The CDR3 DNA reads as TGTGCCAGTAGACCTAGCGTCTACAATGAGCAGTTCTTC.

J is TRBJ1-1 and V is TRBV5-1; D is unclear. V shed 7 bases and J shed 0 bases, with 10 bases lying between them. Germline lookup yields CDR1 SGHRS and CDR2 YFSETQ. The CDR3 covers 13 residues. CDR3 amino acids: CASFPGLNTEAFF. The CDR3 region has the DNA TGCGCCAGCTTCCCAGGCTTGAACACTGAAGCTTTCTTT.

The V and J genes are TRBV6-5 and TRBJ2-1; 11 bases map to TRBD2. Germline V gives CDR1 MNHEY, CDR2 SVGAGI. V was pared by 6 bases and J by 4 bases, with 5 bases of the junction left unmatched. The CDR3 has 15 residues. The CDR3 bases are TGTGCCAGCAGGTTAGCGGGAGGGGTTTACAATGAGCAGTTCTTC. It yields the protein CASRLAGGVYNEQFF.

CDR3 sequence (DNA): TGTGCCAGCAGCGTAGGGGACTCCCTGGGGGGAGGAGATACGCAGTATTTT. It specifies CASSVGDSLGGGDTQYF. The V gene is TRBV9, the J gene TRBJ2-3, with a tentative D call TRBD2 (6 bases). Trimming took off 0 bases at V and 5 bases at J, with 19 bases between the two ends. CDR3 size: 17 residues. The V gene's germline CDR1 is SGDLS and CDR2 YYNGEE.

This clone appeared a single time. The chain couples TRBV21-1 to TRBJ1-2. TRBV21-1 is listed as a pseudogene. CDR3 length: 13 amino acids. The CDR3 nucleotides read TGTGCCAGCAGCCCCCACGGGGGGGCTGGCTACACCTTC. It specifies CASSPHGGAGYTF.

This clone has a handful of counts. This chain links TRBV12-5 with TRBJ1-1, with D possibly matching TRBD1 (5 bases). The CDR3 length is 13 residues. Deletions cut 5 bases from V and 0 bases from J, with 7 bases between. Per germline, CDR1 LGHNT and CDR2 FRNRAP. CDR3 region: CASGGGVNTEAFF. The CDR3 DNA is TGTGCTAGTGGTGGGGGGGTGAACACTGAAGCTTTCTTT. The variable domain in full, completed from reference TRBV12-5 and TRBJ1-1, reads DARVTQTPRHKVTEMGQEVTMRCQPILGHNTVFWYRQTMMQGLELLAYFRNRAPLDDSGMPKDRFSAEMPDATLATLKIQPSEPRDSAVYFCASGGGVNTEAFFGQGTRLTVV.

The chain couples TRBV27 to TRBJ2-7; 13 nucleotides align to TRBD2. The CDR3 sequence is 15 residues long. Germline trimming cut 7 bases from V and 12 bases from J; bases unmatched to any gene: 15. CDR1 is MNHEY, CDR2 SMNVEV, per germline (reference sequence). In nucleotides, the CDR3 is TGTGCCAGCAATCCCATCGGCACTAGCGGGAGGGCCGCGTACTTC. Translated, it gives CASNPIGTSGRAAYF.

This clone was seen a few times. The rearrangement joins TRBV2 to TRBJ2-2, with 8 bases lining up with TRBD2. Trimming took 10 bases from V and 3 from J; bases not matched to a gene: 4. Germline V gene data show CDR1 as SNHLY and CDR2 as FYNNEI. The CDR3 totals 13 residues. The CDR3 reads CAMAGGDTGELFF. CDR3 coding DNA: TGTGCCATGGCCGGGGGGGACACCGGGGAGCTGTTTTTT. Drawing the rest from reference TRBV2 and TRBJ2-2, the complete variable domain is EPEVTQTPSHQVTQMGQEVILRCVPISNHLYFYWYRQILGQKVEFLVSFYNNEISEKSEIFDDQFSVERPDGSNFTLKIRSTKLEDSAMYFCAMAGGDTGELFFGEGSRLTVL.

The V and J genes are TRBV19 and TRBJ1-1; D remains unclear. The CDR3 runs 13 residues. Trimming cost V 5 bases and J 5 bases, with 12 bases left between them. Germline-derived CDR1 and CDR2 are LNHDA and SQIVND (reference sequence). CDR3 bases: TGTGCCAGTAGTTCTTCGACTTCTACTGAAGCTTTCTTT. Protein sequence: CASSSSTSTEAFF.

The chain uses TRBV27 and TRBJ1-2; weak D call: TRBD1 (6 bases). Between the trimmed V and J ends, which lost 6 bases and 3 bases, there was a span of 23 bases. CDR3 size: 17 residues. Germline V CDR1 and CDR2: MNHEY, SMNVEV (reference sequence). The CDR3 region is CASRFSGVPQVDYGYTF. The CDR3 DNA is TGTGCCAGCAGATTTTCAGGGGTCCCCCAAGTCGACTATGGCTACACCTTC.

The CDR3 region has the DNA TGTGCCAGCAGCTCGGGACTAGCGGCCAAATCCTACGAGCAGTACTTC. Translation gives CASSSGLAAKSYEQYF. V and J are TRBV7-9 and TRBJ2-7, with TRBD2 matching 11 bases. The CDR3 consists of 16 residues. The germline gives CDR1 SEHNR, CDR2 FQNEAQ (reference sequence). The V and J ends lost 4 bases and 1 base, in that order; junction bases with no gene match: 6.

V usage is TRBV11-3 and J usage is TRBJ2-1; 8 bases map to TRBD2. The CDR3 is 15 amino acids. Germline V gives CDR1 SGHNT, CDR2 YENEEA. With 5 bases clipped from V and 4 bases from J, the junction kept 7 bases outside the gene matches. CDR3 coding DNA: TGTGCCAGCAGCCCAACGGGAGGGTTTTACAATGAGCAGTTCTTC. Amino acid sequence: CASSPTGGFYNEQFF.

V gene TRBV6-5 combines with J gene TRBJ2-3; tentatively, D is TRBD1 (6 bases). V lost 7 bases and J 4 bases, leaving 15 bases between the germline ends. Per germline, CDR1 MNHEY and CDR2 SVGAGI. This CDR3 comprises 14 residues. The CDR3 protein is CASNPGDSADTQYF. The CDR3 nucleotides read TGTGCCAGCAATCCAGGGGATAGCGCAGATACGCAGTATTTT.

The chain recombines TRBV6-1 with TRBJ2-7; D perhaps matches TRBD1 (5 bases). Germline V lookup: CDR1 MNHNS, CDR2 SASEGT. This CDR3 is built from 14 residues. The V end was cut by 6 bases, the J end by 3 bases, with 15 bases between. CDR3 sequence reads: CASSPLRAYYEQYF. The CDR3 nucleotides read TGTGCCAGCAGCCCTCTCAGGGCCTACTACGAGCAGTACTTC.

The chain couples TRBV5-1 to TRBJ2-1; weak D call: TRBD2 (7 bases). The V end lost 3 bases, the J end lost 7 bases, and 20 bases lay between the germline ends. The germline V gene has CDR1 SGHRS and CDR2 YFSETQ. This CDR3 is 16 amino acids long. Here the CDR3 DNA reads TGCGCCAGCAGCTCCAGTACTCGAGGGGGAGGGAATGAGCAGTTCTTC. Amino acids: CASSSSTRGGGNEQFF.

The V call is TRBV7-3, the J call TRBJ2-3, with 7 bases matching TRBD1. The CDR3 contains 15 residues. Germline V gene sequence: CDR1 SGHTA, CDR2 FQGTGA. After removal of 1 base from V and 1 base from J, the junction contained 2 bases not matched to a gene. The CDR3 coding sequence is TGTGCCAGCAGCTTAAGACAGGGTCGCACAGATACGCAGTATTTT. This gives the protein CASSLRQGRTDTQYF.

Only one count was recorded for this clone. The rearrangement uses TRBV29-1 and TRBJ2-5; 7 bases map to TRBD2. After removal of 5 bases from V and 2 bases from J, the junction contained 14 bases not matched to a gene. The CDR3 totals 16 residues. The germline V gene has CDR1 SQVTM and CDR2 ANQGSEA. For the CDR3, the DNA is TGCAGCGTTTGGGACTATCAGTTTATATCACAAGAGACCCAGTACTTC. It yields the protein CSVWDYQFISQETQYF.

This clone was seen only a few times. The rearrangement uses TRBV7-2 and TRBJ2-7, with D unresolved. Deletions cut 0 bases from V and 5 bases from J, with 5 bases between. In germline, CDR1 is SGHTA, CDR2 FQGNSA. This CDR3 is 12 amino acids long. The CDR3 protein is CASSLATDEQYF. CDR3 DNA: TGTGCCAGCAGCTTAGCGACTGACGAGCAGTACTTC.

The chain is built from TRBV11-2 and TRBJ2-6; TRBD2 aligns across 9 bases. Per the germline V gene, CDR1 is SGHAT and CDR2 is FQNNGV. CDR3 size: 19 residues. Germline trimming cut 2 bases from V and 0 bases from J; bases unmatched to any gene: 8. CDR3: CASSLLAGGSLSGANVLTF. For the CDR3, the DNA is TGTGCCAGCAGCTTACTCGCGGGGGGGAGCCTCTCTGGGGCCAACGTCCTGACTTTC.

V gene TRBV5-1 combines with J gene TRBJ2-5; the match to TRBD2 covers 12 bases. The closer fit of TRBJ2-7 to the DNA end suggests the J call may be wrong. Germline lookup yields CDR1 SGHRS and CDR2 YFSETQ. The CDR3 has 17 residues. The CDR3 spells CASSSGTSGSSSYEQYF. The DNA of the CDR3 is TGCGCCAGCAGCTCCGGGACTAGCGGGTCAAGCTCCTACGAGCAGTACTTC.

This chain joins TRBV11-3 and TRBJ2-1; 8 nucleotides match TRBD1. Germline V gene lookup returns CDR1 SGHNT and CDR2 YENEEA. The CDR3 extends over 13 amino acids. J was trimmed by 7 bases and V by 8 bases; bases with no gene match: 7. CDR3 in amino acids: CASRGQVWNEQFF. The DNA for the CDR3 is TGTGCCAGCCGGGGACAGGTTTGGAATGAGCAGTTCTTC.

The genes are TRBV7-3 and TRBJ2-2; no reliable D call. V lost 3 bases and J 0 bases, leaving 8 bases between the germline ends. The CDR3 is 15 residues long. Germline loops: CDR1 SGHTA, CDR2 FQGTGA. The CDR3 DNA reads TGTGCCAGCAGCTTCTTATCGGCGAACACCGGGGAGCTGTTTTTT. Its protein product is CASSFLSANTGELFF.

The chain recombines TRBV7-2 with TRBJ2-7; weak D call: TRBD2 (5 bases). The CDR3 covers 16 residues. The germline gives CDR1 SGHTA, CDR2 FQGNSA. Trimming removed 1 base from V and 4 bases from J, with 17 bases in between. In DNA form, the CDR3 reads TGTGCCAGCAGCTTAGGGAGCGGAGGAGTGCGTTACGAGCAGTACTTC. Translation: CASSLGSGGVRYEQYF. Together with reference TRBV7-2 and TRBJ2-7, the CDR3 gives the full variable domain: GAGVSQSPSNKVTEKGKDVELRCDPISGHTALYWYRQSLGQGLEFLIYFQGNSAPDKSGLPSDRFSAERTGGSVSTLTIQRTQQEDSAVYLCASSLGSGGVRYEQYFGPGTRLTVT.

The chain recombines TRBV6-1 with TRBJ2-7; 7 nucleotides line up with TRBD2. The trim removed 2 bases at V and 2 bases at J, leaving 6 bases unmatched. Germline CDR1 and CDR2: MNHNS and SASEGT. CDR3 length: 15 amino acids. For the CDR3, the DNA is TGTGCCAGCAGTGAATTAGGACTAGGACCCTACGAGCAGTACTTC. Translating it yields CASSELGLGPYEQYF.

This clone appeared a few times. The V and J genes are TRBV16 and TRBJ2-7, with TRBD1 matching over 7 bases. V shed 4 bases, J shed 6 bases, and the junction held 0 bases outside the gene matches. The V gene's germline CDR1 is KGHSY and CDR2 FQNENV. This CDR3 has 11 residues. In nucleotides, the CDR3 is TGTGCCAGCAGCCCAGGGGGCGAGCAGTACTTC. As protein: CASSPGGEQYF.

The rearrangement uses TRBV7-6 and TRBJ2-2; D is perhaps TRBD2 (5 bases). Trimming removed 2 bases at V and 6 bases at J, with 13 bases between. Germline loops: CDR1 SGHVS, CDR2 FNYEAQ. The CDR3 contains 15 residues. CDR3: CASSLRTPGAGELFF. CDR3 in DNA: TGTGCCAGCAGCTTACGGACCCCCGGGGCCGGGGAGCTGTTTTTT.